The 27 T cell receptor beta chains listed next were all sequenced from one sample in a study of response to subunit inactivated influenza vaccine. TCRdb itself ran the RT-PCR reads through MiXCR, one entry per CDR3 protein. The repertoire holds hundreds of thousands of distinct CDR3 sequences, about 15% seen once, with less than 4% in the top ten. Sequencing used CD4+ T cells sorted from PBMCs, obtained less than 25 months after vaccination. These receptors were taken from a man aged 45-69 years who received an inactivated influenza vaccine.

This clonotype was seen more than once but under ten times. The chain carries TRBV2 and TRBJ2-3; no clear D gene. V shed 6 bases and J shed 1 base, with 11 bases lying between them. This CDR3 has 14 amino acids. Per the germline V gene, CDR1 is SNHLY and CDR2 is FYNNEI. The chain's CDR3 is CASSADGGTDTQYF. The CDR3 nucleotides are TGTGCCAGCAGCGCCGACGGAGGCACAGATACGCAGTATTTT.

The CDR3 DNA sequence: TGTGCCAGCAGCCCCCGGGGTAGCGGGCCTAAAAACATTCAGTACTTC. This codes for CASSPRGSGPKNIQYF. The V and J genes are TRBV7-9 and TRBJ2-4; 7 bases match TRBD2. The CDR3 runs to 16 residues. CDR1 SEHNR and CDR2 FQNEAQ come from the germline V gene (reference sequence). The V segment lost 5 bases and the J segment 4 bases; nucleotides outside the gene matches: 11.

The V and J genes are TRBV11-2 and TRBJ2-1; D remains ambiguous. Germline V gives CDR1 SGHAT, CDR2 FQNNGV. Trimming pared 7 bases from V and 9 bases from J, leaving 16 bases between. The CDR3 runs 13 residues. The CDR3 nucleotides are TGTGCCAGCATCCAACACCCTCCCGGTGAGCAGTTCTTC. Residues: CASIQHPPGEQFF.

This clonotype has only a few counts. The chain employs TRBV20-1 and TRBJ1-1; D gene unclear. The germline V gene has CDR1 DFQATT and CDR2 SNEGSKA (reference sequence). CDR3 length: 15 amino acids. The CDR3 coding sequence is TGCAGGGCCCCAGAAACGGGCGTATTCGACACTGAAGCTTTCTTT. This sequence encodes CRAPETGVFDTEAFF.

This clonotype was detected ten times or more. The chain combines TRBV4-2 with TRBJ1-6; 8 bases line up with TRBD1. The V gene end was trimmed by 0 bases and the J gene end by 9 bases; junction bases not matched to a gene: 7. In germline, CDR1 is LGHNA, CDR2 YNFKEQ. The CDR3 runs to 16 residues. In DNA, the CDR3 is TGTGCCAGCAGCCAAGAAGGGACAGGTCTGTCTTCACCCCTCCACTTT. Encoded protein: CASSQEGTGLSSPLHF.

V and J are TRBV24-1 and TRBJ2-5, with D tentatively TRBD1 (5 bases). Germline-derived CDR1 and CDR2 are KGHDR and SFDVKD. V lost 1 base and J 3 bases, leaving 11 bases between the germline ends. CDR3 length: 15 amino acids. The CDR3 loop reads CATSDFQGRKETQYF. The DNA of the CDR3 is TGTGCCACCAGTGATTTCCAGGGTAGAAAAGAGACCCAGTACTTC.

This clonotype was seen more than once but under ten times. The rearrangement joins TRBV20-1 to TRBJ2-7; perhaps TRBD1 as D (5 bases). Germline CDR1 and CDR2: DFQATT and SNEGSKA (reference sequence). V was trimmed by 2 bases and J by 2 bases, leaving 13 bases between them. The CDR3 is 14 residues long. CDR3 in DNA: TGCAGTGCTAGAAAGATTTTGGACACCTACGAGCAGTACTTC. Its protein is CSARKILDTYEQYF.

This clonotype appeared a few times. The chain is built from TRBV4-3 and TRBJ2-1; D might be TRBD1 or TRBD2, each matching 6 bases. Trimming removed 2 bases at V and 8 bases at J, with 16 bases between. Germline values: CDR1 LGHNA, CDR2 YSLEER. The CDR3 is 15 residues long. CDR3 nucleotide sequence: TGCGCCAGCAGCCAAATTGGGGGCGGGGCCCATGAGCAGTTCTTC. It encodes CASSQIGGGAHEQFF.

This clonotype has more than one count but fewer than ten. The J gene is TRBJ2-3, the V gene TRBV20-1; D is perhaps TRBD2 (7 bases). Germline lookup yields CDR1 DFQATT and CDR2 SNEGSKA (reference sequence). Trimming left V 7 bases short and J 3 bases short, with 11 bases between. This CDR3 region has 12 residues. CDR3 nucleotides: TGCAGTGTCAGGGGAGGGACAGATACGCAGTATTTT. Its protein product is CSVRGGTDTQYF.

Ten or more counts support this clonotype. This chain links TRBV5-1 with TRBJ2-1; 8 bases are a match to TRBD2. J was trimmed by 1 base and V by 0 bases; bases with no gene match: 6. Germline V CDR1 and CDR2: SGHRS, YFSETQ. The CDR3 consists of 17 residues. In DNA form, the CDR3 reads TGCGCCAGCAGCTTGGATGCGGGAGGAATTTCCTACAATGAGCAGTTCTTC. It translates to CASSLDAGGISYNEQFF.

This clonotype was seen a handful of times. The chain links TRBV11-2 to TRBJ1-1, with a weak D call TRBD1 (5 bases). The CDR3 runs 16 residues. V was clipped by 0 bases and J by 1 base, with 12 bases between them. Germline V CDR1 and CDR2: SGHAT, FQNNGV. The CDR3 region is CASSLEMTAWNTEAFF. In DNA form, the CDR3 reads TGTGCCAGCAGCTTAGAAATGACAGCCTGGAACACTGAAGCTTTCTTT. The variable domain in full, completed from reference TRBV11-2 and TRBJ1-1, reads EAGVAQSPRYKIIEKRQSVAFWCNPISGHATLYWYQQILGQGPKLLIQFQNNGVVDDSQLPKDRFSAERLKGVDSTLKIQPAKLEDSAVYLCASSLEMTAWNTEAFFGQGTRLTVV.

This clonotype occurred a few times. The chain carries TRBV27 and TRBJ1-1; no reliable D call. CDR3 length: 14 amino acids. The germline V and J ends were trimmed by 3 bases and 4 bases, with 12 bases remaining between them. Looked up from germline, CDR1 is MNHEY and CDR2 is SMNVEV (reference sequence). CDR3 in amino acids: CASSFGSGGTEAFF. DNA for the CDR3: TGTGCCAGCAGTTTCGGTTCCGGTGGCACTGAAGCTTTCTTT.

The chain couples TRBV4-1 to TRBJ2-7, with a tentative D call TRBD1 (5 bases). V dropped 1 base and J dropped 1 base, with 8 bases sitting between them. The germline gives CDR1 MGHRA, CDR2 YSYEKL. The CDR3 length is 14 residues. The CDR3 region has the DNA TGCGCCAGCAGCCAAGGACAGACGTCCTACGAGCAGTACTTC. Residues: CASSQGQTSYEQYF.

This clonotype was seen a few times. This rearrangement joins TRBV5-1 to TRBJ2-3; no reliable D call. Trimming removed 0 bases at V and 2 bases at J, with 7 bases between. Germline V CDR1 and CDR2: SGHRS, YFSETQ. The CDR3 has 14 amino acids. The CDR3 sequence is CASSLGRTTDTQYF. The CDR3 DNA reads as TGCGCCAGCAGCTTGGGACGGACCACAGATACGCAGTATTTT.

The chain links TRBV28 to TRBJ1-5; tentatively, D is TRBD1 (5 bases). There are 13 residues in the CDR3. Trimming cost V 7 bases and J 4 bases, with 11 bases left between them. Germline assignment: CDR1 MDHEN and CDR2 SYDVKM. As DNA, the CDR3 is TGTGCCAGCATGGACAATCGGAATCAGCCCCAGCATTTT. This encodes CASMDNRNQPQHF.

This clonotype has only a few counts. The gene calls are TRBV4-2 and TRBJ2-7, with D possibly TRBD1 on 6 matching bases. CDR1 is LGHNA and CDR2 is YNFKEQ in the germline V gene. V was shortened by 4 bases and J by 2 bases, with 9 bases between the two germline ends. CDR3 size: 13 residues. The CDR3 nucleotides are TGTGCCAGCAGCCGGGACACCGCCTACGAGCAGTACTTC. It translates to CASSRDTAYEQYF.

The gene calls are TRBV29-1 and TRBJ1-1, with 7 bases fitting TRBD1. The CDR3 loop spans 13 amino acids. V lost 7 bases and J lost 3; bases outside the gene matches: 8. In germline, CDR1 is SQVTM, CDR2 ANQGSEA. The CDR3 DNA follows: TGCAGCGGCCGACAGGGTGGTGACACTGAAGCTTTCTTT. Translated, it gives CSGRQGGDTEAFF.

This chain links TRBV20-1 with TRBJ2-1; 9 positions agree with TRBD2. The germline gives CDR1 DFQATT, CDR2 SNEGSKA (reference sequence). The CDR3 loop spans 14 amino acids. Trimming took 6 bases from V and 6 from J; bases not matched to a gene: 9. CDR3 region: CSAPSAGGRNEQFF. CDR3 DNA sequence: TGCAGTGCCCCCTCCGCGGGGGGGCGCAATGAGCAGTTCTTC.

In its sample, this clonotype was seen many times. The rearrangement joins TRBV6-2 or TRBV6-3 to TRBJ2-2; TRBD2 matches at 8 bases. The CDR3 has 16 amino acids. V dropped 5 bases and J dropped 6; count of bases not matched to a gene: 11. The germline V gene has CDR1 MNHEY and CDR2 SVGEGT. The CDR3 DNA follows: TGTGCCAGCAGTCCCCGTAGCGGGGTCAGCCCCGGGGAGCTGTTTTTT. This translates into CASSPRSGVSPGELFF.

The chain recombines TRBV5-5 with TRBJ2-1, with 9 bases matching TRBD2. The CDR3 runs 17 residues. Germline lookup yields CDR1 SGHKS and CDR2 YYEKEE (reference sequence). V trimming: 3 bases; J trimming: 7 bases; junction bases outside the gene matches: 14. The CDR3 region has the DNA TGTGCCAGCAGCTCCGGACTATTAGCGGGAGCTAGAAATGAGCAGTTCTTC. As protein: CASSSGLLAGARNEQFF.

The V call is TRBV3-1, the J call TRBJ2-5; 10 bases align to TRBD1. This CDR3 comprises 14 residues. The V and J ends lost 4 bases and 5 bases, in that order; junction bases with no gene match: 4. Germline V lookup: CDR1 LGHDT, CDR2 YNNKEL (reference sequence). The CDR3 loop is CASSPTGGVETQYF. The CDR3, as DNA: TGTGCCAGCAGCCCGACAGGGGGCGTGGAGACCCAGTACTTC.

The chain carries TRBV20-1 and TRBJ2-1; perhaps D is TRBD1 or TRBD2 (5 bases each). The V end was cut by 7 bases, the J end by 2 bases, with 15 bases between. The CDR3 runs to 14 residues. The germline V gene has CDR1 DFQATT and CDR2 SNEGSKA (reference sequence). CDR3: CSVSARGAYNEQFF. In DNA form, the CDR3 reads TGCAGTGTCAGCGCTAGAGGGGCCTACAATGAGCAGTTCTTC.

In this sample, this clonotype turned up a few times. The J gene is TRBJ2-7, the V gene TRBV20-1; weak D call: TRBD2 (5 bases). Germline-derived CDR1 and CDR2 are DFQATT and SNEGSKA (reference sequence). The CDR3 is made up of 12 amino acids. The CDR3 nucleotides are TGCAGCTGTCAAGCGGACTCCTACGAGCAGTACTTC. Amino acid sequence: CSCQADSYEQYF.

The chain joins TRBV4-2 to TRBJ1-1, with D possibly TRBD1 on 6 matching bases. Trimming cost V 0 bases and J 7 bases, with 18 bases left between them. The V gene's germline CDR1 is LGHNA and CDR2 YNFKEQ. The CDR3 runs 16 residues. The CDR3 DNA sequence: TGTGCCAGCAGCCAAGATTACCGACGGGGGGCTGGTGAAGCTTTCTTT. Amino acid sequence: CASSQDYRRGAGEAFF.

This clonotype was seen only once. In DNA form, the CDR3 reads TGCAGTGCTCCCACTAGCGGGGGGCGTCGCACAGATACGCAGTATTTT. This encodes CSAPTSGGRRTDTQYF. The chain recombines TRBV20-1 with TRBJ2-3; 12 positions match TRBD2. Germline lookup yields CDR1 DFQATT and CDR2 SNEGSKA (reference sequence). V shed 5 bases, J shed 1 base, and the junction held 7 bases outside the gene matches. The CDR3 extends over 16 amino acids.

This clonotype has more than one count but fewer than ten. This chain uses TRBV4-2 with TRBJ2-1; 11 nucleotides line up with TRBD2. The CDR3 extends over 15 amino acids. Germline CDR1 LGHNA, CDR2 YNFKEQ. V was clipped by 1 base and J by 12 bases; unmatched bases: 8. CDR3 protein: CASSQVVAGGLGQFF. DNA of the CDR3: TGTGCCAGCAGCCAAGTGGTAGCGGGGGGGCTCGGGCAGTTCTTC.

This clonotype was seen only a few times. The CDR3 protein is CASRRTAGRGPDTQYF. The CDR3 coding sequence is TGCGCCAGCAGACGGACAGCGGGGCGGGGGCCAGATACGCAGTATTTT. The rearrangement links TRBV10-2 to TRBJ2-3; D possibly corresponds to TRBD2 (7 bases). Germline CDR1 WSHSY, CDR2 SAAADI. V lost 6 bases and J lost 4, with 20 bases in between. The CDR3 contains 16 residues.